This entry features one T cell receptor beta chain sequence. Its specificity is not known. Amplification used 60 Vbeta primers and 13 Jbeta primers. Sequenced by immunoSEQ multiplex PCR; TCRdb stores in-frame clones only, minus some. The sample has roughly 90,000 clones, about 80% seen once. This sample was included in a study of cytomegalovirus exposure and HLA in healthy donors. About the study: Among the 300 to 400 donors who were genotyped, about 79% fell in the genetic ancestry cluster that is associated with self-reported Caucasian donors. Points from the study as a whole: The HLA-A and HLA-B alleles of most subjects were reportedly predicted accurately from TCR beta sequences. The authors enumerated 150 to 200 TCR beta chains as linked to cytomegalovirus.

V lost 4 bases to trimming and J lost 2 bases; unmatched junction nucleotides: 10. Germline CDR1 is SGHNT and CDR2 is YYREEE (reference sequence). This CDR3 has 16 residues. Sample: PBMCs. V and J are TRBV5-4 and TRBJ2-7; 9 bases agree with TRBD1. This receptor was identified in a man under 40 in good health and CMV-seronegative. CDR3 DNA sequence: TGTGCCAGCAGCCCGCCGGGACAGGGAACAACCTACGAGCAGTACTTC. Protein sequence: CASSPPGQGTTYEQYF.